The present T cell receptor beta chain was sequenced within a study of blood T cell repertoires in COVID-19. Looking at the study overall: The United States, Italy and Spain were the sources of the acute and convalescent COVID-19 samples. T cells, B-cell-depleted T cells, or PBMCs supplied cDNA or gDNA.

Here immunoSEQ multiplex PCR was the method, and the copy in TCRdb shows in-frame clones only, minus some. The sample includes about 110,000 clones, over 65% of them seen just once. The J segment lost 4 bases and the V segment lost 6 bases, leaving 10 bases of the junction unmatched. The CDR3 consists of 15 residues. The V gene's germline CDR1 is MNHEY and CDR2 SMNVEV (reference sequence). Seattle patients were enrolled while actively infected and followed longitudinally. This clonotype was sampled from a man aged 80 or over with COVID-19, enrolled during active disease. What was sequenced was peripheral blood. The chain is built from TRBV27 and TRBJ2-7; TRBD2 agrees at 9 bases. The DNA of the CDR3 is TGTGCCAGCAGCATTAGCGGGAGAGGAAGATACGAGCAGTACTTC. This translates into CASSISGRGRYEQYF.